The 16 T cell receptor beta chains given below trace back to one sample, sequenced in a study of cytomegalovirus exposure and HLA in healthy donors. Vbeta (60) and Jbeta (13) primers were used in the PCR. Sequenced by immunoSEQ multiplex PCR; TCRdb stores in-frame clones only, minus some. The table shows some 150,000 clones, with more than 75% occurring only once. The source material was PBMCs. These receptors were obtained from a woman aged 18-29 years in good health and CMV-seronegative.

In this sample, this clone is medium-sized. This CDR3 reads CATSRERGLNQPQHF. CDR3 nucleotides: TGTGCCACCAGCAGAGAGCGCGGGTTGAATCAGCCCCAGCATTTT. This chain uses TRBV15 with TRBJ1-5, with D hard to call. This CDR3 contains 15 residues. Germline V gene lookup returns CDR1 LNHNV and CDR2 YYDKDF (reference sequence). V was clipped by 0 bases and J by 4 bases, with 10 bases between them.

The J gene is TRBJ1-6, the V gene TRBV7-9; 10 positions agree with TRBD1. This CDR3 has 18 amino acids. Per germline, CDR1 SEHNR and CDR2 FQNEAQ (reference sequence). The V and J ends lost 2 bases and 0 bases, in that order; junction bases with no gene match: 4. CDR3 region: CASSLSRTGGSYNSPLHF. DNA for the CDR3: TGTGCCAGCAGCTTATCCCGGACAGGGGGCTCCTATAATTCACCCCTCCACTTT. The full variable domain, in which reference TRBV7-9 and TRBJ1-6 provide the parts outside the CDR3, is DTGVSQNPRHKITKRGQNVTFRCDPISEHNRLYWYRQTLGQGPEFLTYFQNEAQLEKSRLLSDRFSAERPKGSFSTLEIQRTEQGDSAMYLCASSLSRTGGSYNSPLHFGNGTRLTVT.

The chain carries TRBV19 and TRBJ1-5, with a weak D call TRBD1 (5 bases). The V and J ends lost 6 bases and 1 base respectively, with 16 bases between them. Per the germline V gene, CDR1 is LNHDA and CDR2 is SQIVND (reference sequence). The length of the CDR3 is 16 residues. CDR3 coding DNA: TGTGCCAGTAGGGATCGTGGGGGGTCCAGCAATCAGCCCCAGCATTTT. This sequence encodes CASRDRGGSSNQPQHF.

CDR3 residues: CASRGSGGSDQPQHF. The CDR3 DNA follows: TGTGCCAGCAGGGGGTCAGGGGGGTCCGATCAGCCCCAGCATTTT. The chain is built from TRBV6-1 and TRBJ1-5, with 7 bases fitting TRBD1. Germline values: CDR1 MNHNS, CDR2 SASEGT. The CDR3 sequence is 15 residues long. V lost 6 bases to trimming and J lost 5 bases; unmatched junction nucleotides: 10.

This clone has just one count. The V and J genes are TRBV27 and TRBJ2-2, with D possibly matching TRBD2 (5 bases). The germline V gene encodes CDR1 MNHEY and CDR2 SMNVEV (reference sequence). The CDR3 is 14 residues long. Trimming pared 4 bases from V and 6 bases from J, leaving 12 bases between. Here the CDR3 DNA reads TGTGCCAGCAGTTCCTCAGTAGCGTCCGGGGAGCTGTTTTTT. Its translation is CASSSSVASGELFF.

The V gene is TRBV15, the J gene TRBJ2-7; D perhaps matches TRBD1 (6 bases). V lost 5 bases, J lost 6 bases, and 17 bases lay in between. CDR3 length: 14 residues. CDR1 is LNHNV and CDR2 is YYDKDF in the germline V gene (reference sequence). CDR3 nucleotide sequence: TGTGCCACCAGCCCGAGGGGACAATTTTTCGAGCAGTACTTC. This gives the protein CATSPRGQFFEQYF.

This chain joins TRBV6-5 and TRBJ2-5; D remains ambiguous. In germline, CDR1 is MNHEY, CDR2 SVGAGI. The V end was cut by 2 bases, the J end by 7 bases, with 20 bases between. This CDR3 comprises 16 residues. CDR3: CASSYNPFARRGTQYF. The CDR3 DNA follows: TGTGCCAGCAGTTACAATCCCTTTGCACGGCGAGGGACCCAGTACTTC.

Only a few counts were recorded for this clone. The chain uses TRBV11-2 and TRBJ1-2; 7 positions match TRBD1. V lost 1 base to trimming and J lost 6 bases; unmatched junction nucleotides: 5. CDR1 is SGHAT, CDR2 FQNNGV, per germline. There are 14 residues in the CDR3. The CDR3 DNA follows: TGTGCCAGCAGCTTAGTCCGACAGGGCAATGGCTACACCTTC. Its protein is CASSLVRQGNGYTF. Full variable domain (outside the CDR3, taken from reference TRBV11-2 and TRBJ1-2): EAGVAQSPRYKIIEKRQSVAFWCNPISGHATLYWYQQILGQGPKLLIQFQNNGVVDDSQLPKDRFSAERLKGVDSTLKIQPAKLEDSAVYLCASSLVRQGNGYTFGSGTRLTVV.

The CDR3 protein is CASSVGAGEGQETQYF. Here the CDR3 DNA reads TGTGCCAGCAGCGTAGGGGCGGGAGAGGGTCAAGAGACCCAGTACTTC. This chain uses TRBV9 with TRBJ2-5; the match to TRBD2 covers 7 bases. Per germline, CDR1 SGDLS and CDR2 YYNGEE. The J segment lost 2 bases and the V segment lost 0 bases, leaving 7 bases of the junction unmatched. The CDR3 is made up of 16 amino acids.

This chain connects TRBV6-1 to TRBJ1-1, with TRBD1 matching 7 bases. Germline V gives CDR1 MNHNS, CDR2 SASEGT. The CDR3 is made up of 12 amino acids. J lost 7 bases, V lost 8 bases, and 7 bases had no gene match. The CDR3 DNA is TGTGCCAGCCTGGTTCAGGGGGTTGAAGCTTTCTTT. Translated, it gives CASLVQGVEAFF.

The count of this clone is one. The chain is built from TRBV11-3 and TRBJ2-7; D perhaps matches TRBD2 (5 bases). Trimming took 2 bases from V and 3 from J, leaving 5 bases between them. Germline lookup yields CDR1 SGHNT and CDR2 YENEEA. This CDR3 comprises 12 residues. CDR3 nucleotide sequence: TGTGCCAGCAGCTTAAGCGGCTACGAGCAGTACTTC. This encodes CASSLSGYEQYF.

This rearrangement joins TRBV7-9 to TRBJ2-3; tentatively, D is TRBD2 (6 bases). The CDR3 loop spans 15 amino acids. The V end lost 5 bases, the J end lost 2 bases, and 14 bases lay between the germline ends. CDR1 and CDR2 from the germline V gene are SEHNR and FQNEAQ (reference sequence). The CDR3 sequence is CASSLIGTSTDTQYF. CDR3 DNA sequence: TGTGCCAGCAGCCTCATAGGGACTTCCACAGATACGCAGTATTTT.

This clone was counted only a few times. The CDR3: CASSSGGAGVQKETQYF. CDR3 coding DNA: TGTGCCAGCAGCTCCGGAGGGGCGGGAGTTCAAAAGGAGACCCAGTACTTC. This chain joins TRBV5-4 and TRBJ2-5; 7 bases match TRBD2. Trimming cost V 3 bases and J 5 bases; bases outside gene matches: 16. The CDR3 is made up of 17 amino acids. Germline V lookup: CDR1 SGHNT, CDR2 YYREEE (reference sequence).

This chain links TRBV4-2 with TRBJ2-1; weak D call: TRBD1 (6 bases). The V end was cut by 1 base, the J end by 6 bases, with 13 bases between. Germline V gene sequence: CDR1 LGHNA, CDR2 YNFKEQ. The length of the CDR3 is 15 residues. Here the CDR3 reads CASSQGAGESNEQFF. CDR3 coding DNA: TGTGCCAGCAGCCAAGGGGCAGGGGAGAGCAATGAGCAGTTCTTC.

CDR3 nucleotides: TGTGCCAGCTCACCACCGGGGCGCCTCTCCTACGAGCAGTACTTC. Translating gives CASSPPGRLSYEQYF. The gene calls are TRBV18 and TRBJ2-7; maybe TRBD1 (5 bases). There are 15 residues in the CDR3. CDR1 and CDR2 from the germline V gene are KGHSH and LQKENI. V was clipped by 0 bases and J by 0 bases, with 9 bases between them.

The chain employs TRBV5-5 and TRBJ2-7; D is possibly TRBD1 (5 bases). The CDR3 consists of 15 residues. Trimming pared 1 base from V and 5 bases from J, leaving 16 bases between. Germline loops: CDR1 SGHKS, CDR2 YYEKEE (reference sequence). CDR3 sequence (DNA): TGTGCCAGCAGCTTGATGTCAGGGTGGTCCAACGAGCAGTACTTC. Translating gives CASSLMSGWSNEQYF.